Listed here is a single T cell receptor (beta chain). Its antigen is not known. These data are taken from a study of OX40 agonist ivuxolimab in advanced cancers. The overall study: The drug used for patients, ivuxolimab, was an agonistic anti-OX40 (CD134) antibody. Patients achieving partial responses numbered three: one hepatocellular carcinoma case and two cutaneous melanoma cases.

Whole-study findings and limits: Certain nonresponders likewise exhibited a low normalized T-cell clonal expansion. At 0.1 to 3.0 mg/kg and by week 6, CD4+ and CD8+ T cells in the blood had expanded clonally.

The assay was immunoSEQ multiplex PCR, and TCRdb's table has in-frame clones only and misses some. This table has some 74,000 clones, approximately 82% appearing once. The germline V and J ends were trimmed by 6 bases and 4 bases, with 12 bases remaining between them. This CDR3 contains 14 residues. From germline, CDR1 is MNHEY and CDR2 SVGAGI. The sample was CD4+ or CD8+ T cells sorted from blood, taken in a trial of the OX40 agonist ivuxolimab. This clonotype was sampled from an adult with an advanced solid tumor such as melanoma, head and neck, liver or kidney cancer. The chain uses TRBV6-5 and TRBJ2-2, with D unresolved. CDR3 sequence reads: CASREPLGTGELFF. The CDR3 region has the DNA TGTGCCAGCAGGGAACCCCTAGGCACCGGGGAGCTGTTTTTT.